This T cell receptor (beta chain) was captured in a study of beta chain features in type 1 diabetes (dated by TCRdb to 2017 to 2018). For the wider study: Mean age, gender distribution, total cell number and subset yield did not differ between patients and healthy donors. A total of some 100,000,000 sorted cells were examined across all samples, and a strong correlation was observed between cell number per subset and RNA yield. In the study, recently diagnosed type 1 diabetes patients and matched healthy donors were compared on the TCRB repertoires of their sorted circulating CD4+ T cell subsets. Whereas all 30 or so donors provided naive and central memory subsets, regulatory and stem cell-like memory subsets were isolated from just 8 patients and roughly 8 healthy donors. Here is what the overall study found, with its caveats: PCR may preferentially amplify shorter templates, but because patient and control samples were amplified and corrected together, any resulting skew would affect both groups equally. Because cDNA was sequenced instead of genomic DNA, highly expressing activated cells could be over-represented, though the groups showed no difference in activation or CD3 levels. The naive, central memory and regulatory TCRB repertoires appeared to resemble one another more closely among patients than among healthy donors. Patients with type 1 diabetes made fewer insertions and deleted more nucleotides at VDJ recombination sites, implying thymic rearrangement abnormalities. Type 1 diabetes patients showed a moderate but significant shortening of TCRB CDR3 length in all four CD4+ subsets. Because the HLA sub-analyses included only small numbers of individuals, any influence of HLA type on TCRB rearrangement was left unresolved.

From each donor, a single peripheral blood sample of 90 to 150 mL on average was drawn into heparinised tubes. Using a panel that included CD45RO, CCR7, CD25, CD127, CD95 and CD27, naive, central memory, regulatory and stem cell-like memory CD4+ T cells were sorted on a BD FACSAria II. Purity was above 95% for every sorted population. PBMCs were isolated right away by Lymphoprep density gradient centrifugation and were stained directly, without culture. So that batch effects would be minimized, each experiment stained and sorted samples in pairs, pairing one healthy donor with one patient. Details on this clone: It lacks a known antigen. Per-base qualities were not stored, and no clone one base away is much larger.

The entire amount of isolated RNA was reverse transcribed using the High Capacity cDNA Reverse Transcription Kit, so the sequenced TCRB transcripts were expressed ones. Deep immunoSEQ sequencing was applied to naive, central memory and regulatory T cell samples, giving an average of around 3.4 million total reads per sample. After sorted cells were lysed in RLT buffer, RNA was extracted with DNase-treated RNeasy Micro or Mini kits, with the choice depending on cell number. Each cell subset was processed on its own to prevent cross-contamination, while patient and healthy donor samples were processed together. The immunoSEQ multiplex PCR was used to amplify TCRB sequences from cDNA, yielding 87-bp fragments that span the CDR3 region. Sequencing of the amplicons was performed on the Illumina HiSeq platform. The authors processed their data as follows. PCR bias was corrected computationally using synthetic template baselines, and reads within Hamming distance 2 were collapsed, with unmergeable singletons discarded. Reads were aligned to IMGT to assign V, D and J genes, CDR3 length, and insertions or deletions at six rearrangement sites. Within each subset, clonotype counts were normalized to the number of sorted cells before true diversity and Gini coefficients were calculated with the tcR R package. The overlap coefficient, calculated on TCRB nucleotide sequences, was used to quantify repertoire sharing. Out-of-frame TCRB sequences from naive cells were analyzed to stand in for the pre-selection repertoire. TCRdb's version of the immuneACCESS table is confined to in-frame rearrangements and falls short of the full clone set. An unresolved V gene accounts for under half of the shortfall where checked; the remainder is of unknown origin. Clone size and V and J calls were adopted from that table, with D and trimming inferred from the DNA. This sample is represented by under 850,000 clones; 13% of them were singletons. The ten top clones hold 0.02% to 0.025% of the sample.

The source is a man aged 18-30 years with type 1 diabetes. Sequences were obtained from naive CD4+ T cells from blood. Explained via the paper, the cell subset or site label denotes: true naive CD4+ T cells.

The nucleotides are TGTGCCAGTAGCGAGACAGACGAATTCTACGAGCAGTACTTC. Its protein product is CASSETDEFYEQYF. The chain is encoded by TRBV19 joined to TRBJ2-7; perhaps TRBD1 is the D gene, with 5 bases matching. The CDR3 contains 14 residues, cysteine and phenylalanine counted. Just CDR3 DNA is preserved here, 42 bases in frame from base 1. CDR1 and CDR2 are read off the germline V gene (reference sequence) as LNHDA and SQIVND. Between the V and J ends, shortened by 6 bases and 3 bases respectively, the junction contains 15 bases.